This TCR beta chain was identified during a study of breast tumors, draining lymph nodes, adjacent tissues. This clonotype was found many times. Its antigen is undetermined. Looked up from germline, CDR1 is MNHEY and CDR2 is SVGAGI. Germline trimming cut 2 bases from V and 0 bases from J; bases unmatched to any gene: 7. CDR3 size: 18 residues. TCRdb called the multiplex PCR reads again in MiXCR, with one record for every CDR3 protein. The table has 150,000 to 250,000 distinct CDR3 sequences, roughly 31% seen once. Study observations and caveats: Most tumor T cells seemingly derive from lymph node, then expand in tumor. The lymph node origin of tumor T cells was framed as consistent with a hypothesis, not demonstrated. Tumors had less TCR diversity than lymph nodes, more than nontumor tissue.

Axillary draining lymph nodes of breast cancer patients supplied the node samples. The sequencing input was axillary lymph node tissue. The rearrangement uses TRBV6-5 and TRBJ2-7; 13 nucleotides agree with TRBD2. This sequence originates from a female donor with breast cancer. Some clones in this sample may be carry-over from other donors' samples. The CDR3 DNA reads TGTGCCAGCAGTTACAAGGGACTAGCGGGAACTATCTCCTACGAGCAGTACTTC. It codes for CASSYKGLAGTISYEQYF.